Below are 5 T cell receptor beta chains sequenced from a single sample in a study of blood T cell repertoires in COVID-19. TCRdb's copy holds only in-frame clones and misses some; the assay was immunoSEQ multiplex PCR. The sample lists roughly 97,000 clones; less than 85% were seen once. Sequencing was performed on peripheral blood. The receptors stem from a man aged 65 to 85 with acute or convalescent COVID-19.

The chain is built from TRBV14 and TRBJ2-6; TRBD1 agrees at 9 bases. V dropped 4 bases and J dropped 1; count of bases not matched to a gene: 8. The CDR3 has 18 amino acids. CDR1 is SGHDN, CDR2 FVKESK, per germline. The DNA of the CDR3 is TGTGCCAGCAGCCTTTCCAACAGGGGGCTATCTGGGGCCAACGTCCTGACTTTC. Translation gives CASSLSNRGLSGANVLTF.

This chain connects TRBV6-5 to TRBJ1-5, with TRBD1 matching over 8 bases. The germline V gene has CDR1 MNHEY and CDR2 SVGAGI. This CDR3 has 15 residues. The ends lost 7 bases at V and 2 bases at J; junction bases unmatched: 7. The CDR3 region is CASTATGAGNQPQHF. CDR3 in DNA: TGTGCCAGCACCGCGACAGGGGCCGGCAATCAGCCCCAGCATTTT.

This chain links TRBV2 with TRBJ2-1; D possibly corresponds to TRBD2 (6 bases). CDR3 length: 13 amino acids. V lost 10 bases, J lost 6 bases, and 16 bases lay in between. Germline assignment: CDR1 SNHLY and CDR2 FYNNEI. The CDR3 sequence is CATRPGLSNEQFF. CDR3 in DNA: TGTGCCACCAGACCGGGACTGAGCAATGAGCAGTTCTTC.

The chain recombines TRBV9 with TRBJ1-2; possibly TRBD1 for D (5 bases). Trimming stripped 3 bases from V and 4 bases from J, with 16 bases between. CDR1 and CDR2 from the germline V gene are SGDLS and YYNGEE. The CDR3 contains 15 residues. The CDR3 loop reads CASSGPEWGVYGYTF. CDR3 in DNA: TGTGCCAGCAGCGGTCCGGAGTGGGGCGTCTATGGCTACACCTTC.

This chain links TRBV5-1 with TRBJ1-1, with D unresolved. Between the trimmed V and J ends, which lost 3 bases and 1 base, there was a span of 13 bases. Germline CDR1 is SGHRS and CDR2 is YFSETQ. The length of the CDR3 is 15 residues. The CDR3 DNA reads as TGCGCCAGCAGCTCCATGGGAGGGTCGAACACTGAAGCTTTCTTT. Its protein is CASSSMGGSNTEAFF.